These 11 T cell receptor beta chains were sequenced from one sample in a study of PD-1 blockade in classical Hodgkin lymphoma. Using immunoSEQ multiplex PCR, the repertoire was profiled, and TCRdb retains in-frame clones only, with some absent. The repertoire holds under 100,000 clones, with 80% to 95% as singletons. Every patient had relapsed following autologous stem cell transplantation, and cohorts differed in brentuximab vedotin exposure. Sequences were derived from peripheral blood mononuclear cells (PBMCs), sampled before the second cycle of nivolumab. The receptors derive from a human donor with classical Hodgkin lymphoma.

The V and J genes are TRBV11-2 and TRBJ1-5; 8 positions agree with TRBD1. The V gene end was trimmed by 0 bases and the J gene end by 7 bases; junction bases not matched to a gene: 8. Germline CDR1 is SGHAT and CDR2 is FQNNGV. This CDR3 has 16 residues. CDR3: CASSLDWQGAGQPQHF. The DNA of the CDR3 is TGTGCCAGCAGCTTAGATTGGCAGGGGGCGGGACAGCCCCAGCATTTT.

The rearrangement joins TRBV11-3 to TRBJ2-3, with TRBD2 identical over 13 bases. The ends lost 6 bases at V and 4 bases at J; junction bases unmatched: 7. The CDR3 contains 16 residues. Looked up from germline, CDR1 is SGHNT and CDR2 is YENEEA. Here the CDR3 reads CASSSPGLAGSDTQYF. The CDR3 DNA sequence: TGTGCCAGCAGTTCACCGGGACTAGCGGGGTCAGATACGCAGTATTTT.

The rearrangement links TRBV5-1 to TRBJ2-1; TRBD2 agrees at 11 bases. CDR1 is SGHRS and CDR2 is YFSETQ in the germline V gene. J lost 3 bases, V lost 0 bases, and 11 bases had no gene match. This CDR3 region has 19 residues. CDR3: CASSLASTTGTSGYNEQFF. The CDR3 bases are TGCGCCAGCAGCTTGGCCTCAACGACCGGGACTAGCGGCTACAATGAGCAGTTCTTC.

The chain is built from TRBV6-6 and TRBJ1-5; 8 bases are shared with TRBD1. CDR3 length equals 15 residues. V gave up 5 bases and J gave up 5 bases; unmatched junction bases: 8. The V gene's germline CDR1 is MNHNY and CDR2 SVGAGI (reference sequence). CDR3 residues: CASSKRQGRDQPQHF. CDR3 nucleotides: TGTGCCAGCAGTAAGAGACAGGGGCGAGATCAGCCCCAGCATTTT.

The chain couples TRBV4-1 to TRBJ2-5; possibly TRBD1 for D (6 bases). The CDR3 sequence is 14 residues long. The germline CDR1 and CDR2 sequences are MGHRA and YSYEKL. The V gene lost 5 bases and the J gene lost 5 bases, with 15 bases spanning the gap. The CDR3 protein is CASSENSRGETQYF. CDR3 sequence (DNA): TGCGCCAGCAGCGAGAACTCTAGGGGGGAGACCCAGTACTTC.

The DNA for the CDR3 is TGTGCCAGCAGCTTAGACCTCCTACTAGCGGGAATTATCGAGCAGTACTTC. It translates to CASSLDLLLAGIIEQYF. The genes are TRBV11-2 and TRBJ2-7; 10 bases are a match to TRBD2. Germline CDR1 is SGHAT and CDR2 is FQNNGV. V lost 0 bases and J lost 6; bases outside the gene matches: 11. The CDR3 loop spans 17 amino acids.

This clone was seen just once. The chain is built from TRBV30 and TRBJ1-2; tentatively, D is TRBD1 (5 bases). CDR3 length equals 13 residues. V dropped 4 bases and J dropped 2 bases, with 11 bases sitting between them. Germline V gene sequence: CDR1 GTSNPN, CDR2 SVGIG (reference sequence). The CDR3 region is CAWIPGPNYGYTF. The DNA for the CDR3 is TGTGCCTGGATCCCGGGACCGAACTATGGCTACACCTTC.

The chain has TRBV19 and TRBJ2-6; D may correspond to TRBD1 or TRBD2 (5 bases each). This CDR3 has 12 amino acids. V was pared by 5 bases and J by 19 bases, with 18 bases between. CDR1 LNHDA and CDR2 SQIVND come from the germline V gene (reference sequence). CDR3 sequence: CASSSREGRLTF. CDR3 bases: TGTGCCAGTAGTTCCCGAGAGGGACGACTTACTTTC.

This clone has just one count. The rearrangement joins TRBV5-1 to TRBJ2-2; weak D call: TRBD2 (5 bases). The germline V and J ends were trimmed by 0 bases and 0 bases, with 6 bases remaining between them. The CDR3 is made up of 15 amino acids. The germline V gene encodes CDR1 SGHRS and CDR2 YFSETQ. The CDR3 spells CASSLVGTNTGELFF. Written as DNA, the CDR3 is TGCGCCAGCAGCTTGGTCGGGACGAACACCGGGGAGCTGTTTTTT.

This clone was seen only once. This sequence joins TRBV5-1 and TRBJ2-2; D uncertain. Germline V gene lookup returns CDR1 SGHRS and CDR2 YFSETQ. The V gene lost 4 bases and the J gene lost 2 bases, with 18 bases spanning the gap. The CDR3 loop spans 17 amino acids. Written as DNA, the CDR3 is TGCGCCAGCAGCGCAGATCCGCCTTCCTTAAACACCGGGGAGCTGTTTTTT. Its translation is CASSADPPSLNTGELFF. The full variable domain, completed using reference TRBV5-1 and TRBJ2-2, is KAGVTQTPRYLIKTRGQQVTLSCSPISGHRSVSWYQQTPGQGLQFLFEYFSETQRNKGNFPGRFSGRQFSNSRSEMNVSTLELGDSALYLCASSADPPSLNTGELFFGEGSRLTVL.

This clone was seen just once. The chain is built from TRBV19 and TRBJ1-2; possibly TRBD1 for D (5 bases). Germline CDR1 is LNHDA and CDR2 is SQIVND (reference sequence). V shed 5 bases and J shed 6 bases, with 13 bases lying between them. CDR3 size: 13 residues. For the CDR3, the DNA is TGTGCCAGTAGTCCAGGGAGGCGGGATGGCTACACCTTC. This sequence encodes CASSPGRRDGYTF.